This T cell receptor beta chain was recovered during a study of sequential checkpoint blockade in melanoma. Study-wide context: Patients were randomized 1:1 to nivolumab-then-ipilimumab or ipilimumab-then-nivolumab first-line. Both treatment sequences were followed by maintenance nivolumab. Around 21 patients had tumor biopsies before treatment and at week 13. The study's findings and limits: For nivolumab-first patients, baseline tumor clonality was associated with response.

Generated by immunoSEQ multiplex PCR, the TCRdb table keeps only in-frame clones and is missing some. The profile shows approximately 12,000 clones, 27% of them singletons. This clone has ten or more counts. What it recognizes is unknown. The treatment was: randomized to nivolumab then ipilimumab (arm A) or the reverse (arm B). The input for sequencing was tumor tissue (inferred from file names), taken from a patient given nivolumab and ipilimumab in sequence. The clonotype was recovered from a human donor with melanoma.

The CDR3 coding sequence is TGTGCCATCAGTGAGTCCCGGGATGATACGCAGTATTTT. Translation gives CAISESRDDTQYF. The genes are TRBV10-3 and TRBJ2-3, with TRBD2 as a possible D gene (5 bases). The CDR3 loop spans 13 amino acids. Germline CDR1 ENHRY, CDR2 SYGVKD. Trimming left V 0 bases short and J 6 bases short, with 7 bases between.